This T cell receptor beta chain stems from a study of T cell responses to AZD1222 COVID-19 vaccine. Overall study results and limits: At baseline, just 6 or 7 AZD1222 recipients tested seropositive.

Trimming took 1 base from V and 10 from J, leaving 16 bases between them. In germline, CDR1 is LGHDT, CDR2 YNNKEL (reference sequence). The CDR3 runs 14 residues. TCRdb's copy holds only in-frame clones and misses some; the assay was immunoSEQ multiplex PCR. The profile covers hundreds of thousands of clones, with around 93% appearing a single time and roughly 0.6% taken by the ten largest. Note on this clone: Its specificity is not known.

This receptor was obtained from an adult who received the AZD1222 COVID-19 vaccine. The rearrangement joins TRBV3-1 (or the pseudogene TRBV3-2) to TRBJ1-1; D uncertain. This sample comprised peripheral blood, obtained 28 days after the second AZD1222 dose. Here the CDR3 DNA reads TGTGCCAGCAGCCAAGGGATCAGCCCTAGTCGAGCTTTCTTT. Encoded protein: CASSQGISPSRAFF.